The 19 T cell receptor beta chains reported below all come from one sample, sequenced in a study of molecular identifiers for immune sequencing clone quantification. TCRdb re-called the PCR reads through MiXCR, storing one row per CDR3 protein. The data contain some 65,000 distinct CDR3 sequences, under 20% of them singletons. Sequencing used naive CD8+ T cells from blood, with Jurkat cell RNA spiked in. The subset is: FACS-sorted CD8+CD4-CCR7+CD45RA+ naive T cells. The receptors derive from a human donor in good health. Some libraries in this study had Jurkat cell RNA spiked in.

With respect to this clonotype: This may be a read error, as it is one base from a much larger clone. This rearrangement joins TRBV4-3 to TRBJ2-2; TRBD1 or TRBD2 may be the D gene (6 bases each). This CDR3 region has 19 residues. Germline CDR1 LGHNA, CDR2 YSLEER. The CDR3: CAGSQGSRGAGSYAGELFF. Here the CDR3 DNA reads TGCGCCGGCAGCCAAGGTTCAAGGGGGGCAGGGTCTTACGCCGGGGAGCTGTTTTTT.

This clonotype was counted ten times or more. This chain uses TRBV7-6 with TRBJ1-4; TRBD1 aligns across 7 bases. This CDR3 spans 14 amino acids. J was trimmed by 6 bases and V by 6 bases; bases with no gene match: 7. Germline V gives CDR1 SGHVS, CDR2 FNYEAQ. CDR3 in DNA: TGTGCCAGCAGTTCCGACAGGGTGGATGAAAAACTGTTTTTT. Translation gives CASSSDRVDEKLFF.

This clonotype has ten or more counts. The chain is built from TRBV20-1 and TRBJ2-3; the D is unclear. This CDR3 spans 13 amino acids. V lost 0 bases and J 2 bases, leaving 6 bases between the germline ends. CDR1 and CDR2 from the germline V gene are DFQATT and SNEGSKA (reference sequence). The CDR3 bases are TGCAGTGCTAGAGATGAGAACACAGATACGCAGTATTTT. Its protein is CSARDENTDTQYF.

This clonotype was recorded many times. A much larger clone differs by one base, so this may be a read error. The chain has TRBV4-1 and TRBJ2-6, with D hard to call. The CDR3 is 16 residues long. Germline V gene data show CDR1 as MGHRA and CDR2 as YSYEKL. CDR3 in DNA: TGCGCCAGCGGCCAAGATGAACGCTCTGGGGCCAACGTCCTGACTTTC. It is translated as CASGQDERSGANVLTF.

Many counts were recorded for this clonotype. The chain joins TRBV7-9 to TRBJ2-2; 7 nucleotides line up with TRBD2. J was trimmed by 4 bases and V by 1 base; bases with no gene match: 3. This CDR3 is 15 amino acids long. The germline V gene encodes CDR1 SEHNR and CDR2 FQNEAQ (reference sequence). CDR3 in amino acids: CASSLGEGLTGELFF. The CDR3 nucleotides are TGTGCCAGCAGCTTAGGGGAGGGGCTCACCGGGGAGCTGTTTTTT.

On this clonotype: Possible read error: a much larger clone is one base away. The CDR3 DNA follows: TGTGCCAGTAGTATGGGCGAGGGCCTCAATGAGCAGCTCTTC. Its protein is CASSMGEGLNEQLF. J is TRBJ2-1 and V is TRBV19; a possible D gene is TRBD2 (5 bases). The CDR3 is made up of 14 amino acids. The germline V gene encodes CDR1 LNHDA and CDR2 SQIVND (reference sequence).

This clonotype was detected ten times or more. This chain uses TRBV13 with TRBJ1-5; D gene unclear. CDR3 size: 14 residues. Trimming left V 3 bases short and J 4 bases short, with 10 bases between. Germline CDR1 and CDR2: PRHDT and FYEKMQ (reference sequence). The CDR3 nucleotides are TGTGCCAGCAGCTTCGGGAGCCAGAATCAGCCCCAGCATTTT. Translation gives CASSFGSQNQPQHF. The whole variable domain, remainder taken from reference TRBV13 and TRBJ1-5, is AAGVIQSPRHLIKEKRETATLKCYPIPRHDTVYWYQQGPGQDPQFLISFYEKMQSDKGSIPDRFSAQQFSDYHSELNMSSLELGDSALYFCASSFGSQNQPQHFGDGTRLSIL.

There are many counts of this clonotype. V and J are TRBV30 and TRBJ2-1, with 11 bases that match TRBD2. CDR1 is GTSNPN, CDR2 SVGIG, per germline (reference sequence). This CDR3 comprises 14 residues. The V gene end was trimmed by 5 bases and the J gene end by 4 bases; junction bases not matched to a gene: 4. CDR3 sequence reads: CAWDPSGGYNEQFF. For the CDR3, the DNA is TGTGCCTGGGATCCTAGCGGGGGGTACAATGAGCAGTTCTTC.

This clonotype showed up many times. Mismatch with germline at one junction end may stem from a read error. Here the CDR3 DNA reads TGTGCCACCAGGGATTTCACAGATACGCAGTATTTT. Its translation: CATRDFTDTQYF. V usage is TRBV24-1 and J usage is TRBJ2-3; no definite D call. CDR1 KGHDR and CDR2 SFDVKD come from the germline V gene. The CDR3 contains 12 residues.

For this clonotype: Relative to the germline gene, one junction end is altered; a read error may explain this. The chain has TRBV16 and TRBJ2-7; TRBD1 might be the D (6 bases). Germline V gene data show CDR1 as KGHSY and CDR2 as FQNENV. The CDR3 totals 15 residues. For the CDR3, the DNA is TGTGCCAACAGCCGACAGGATCTTAGCTCCTACGAGCAGTACTTC. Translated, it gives CANSRQDLSSYEQYF.

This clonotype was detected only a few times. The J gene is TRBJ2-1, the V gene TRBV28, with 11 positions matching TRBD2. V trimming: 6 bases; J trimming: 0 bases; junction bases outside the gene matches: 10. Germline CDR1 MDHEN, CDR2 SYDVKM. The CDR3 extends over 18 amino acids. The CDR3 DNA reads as TGTGCCAGCAGCCCACTAGCGGGAGTGGTCGGCTCCTACAATGAGCAGTTCTTC. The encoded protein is CASSPLAGVVGSYNEQFF. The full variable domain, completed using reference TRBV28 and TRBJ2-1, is DVKVTQSSRYLVKRTGEKVFLECVQDMDHENMFWYRQDPGLGLRLIYFSYDVKMKEKGDIPEGYSVSREKKERFSLILESASTNQTSMYLCASSPLAGVVGSYNEQFFGPGTRLTVL.

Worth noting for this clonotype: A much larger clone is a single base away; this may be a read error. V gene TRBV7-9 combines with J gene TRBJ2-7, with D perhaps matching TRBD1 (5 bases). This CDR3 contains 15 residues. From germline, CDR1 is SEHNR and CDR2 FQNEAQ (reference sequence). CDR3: CASSPFAGSSYERYF. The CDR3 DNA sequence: TGTGCCAGCAGCCCATTCGCAGGGTCATCCTACGAGCGGTACTTC.

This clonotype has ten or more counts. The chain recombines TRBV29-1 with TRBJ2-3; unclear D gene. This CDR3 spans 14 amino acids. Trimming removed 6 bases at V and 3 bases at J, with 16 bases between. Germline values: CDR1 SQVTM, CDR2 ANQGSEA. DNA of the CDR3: TGCAGCGTCGAGTTTCTTGGGGTTACAGATACGCAGTATTTT. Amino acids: CSVEFLGVTDTQYF.

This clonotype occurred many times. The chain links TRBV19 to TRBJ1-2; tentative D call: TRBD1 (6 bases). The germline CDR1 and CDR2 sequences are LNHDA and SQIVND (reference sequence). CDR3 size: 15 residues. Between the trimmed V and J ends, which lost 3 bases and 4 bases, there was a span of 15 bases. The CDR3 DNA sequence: TGTGCCAGTAGTATTGGGGCAGGGGCAGGCTATGGCTACACCTTC. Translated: CASSIGAGAGYGYTF. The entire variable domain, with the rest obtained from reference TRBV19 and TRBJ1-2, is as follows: DGGITQSPKYLFRKEGQNVTLSCEQNLNHDAMYWYRQDPGQGLRLIYYSQIVNDFQKGDIAEGYSVSREKKESFPLTVTSAQKNPTAFYLCASSIGAGAGYGYTFGSGTRLTVV.

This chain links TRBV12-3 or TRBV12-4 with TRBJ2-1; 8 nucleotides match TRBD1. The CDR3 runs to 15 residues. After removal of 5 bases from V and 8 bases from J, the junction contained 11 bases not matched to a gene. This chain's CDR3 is CASSITEDRADEQFF. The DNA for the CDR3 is TGTGCCAGCAGTATTACAGAGGACAGGGCCGATGAGCAGTTCTTC.

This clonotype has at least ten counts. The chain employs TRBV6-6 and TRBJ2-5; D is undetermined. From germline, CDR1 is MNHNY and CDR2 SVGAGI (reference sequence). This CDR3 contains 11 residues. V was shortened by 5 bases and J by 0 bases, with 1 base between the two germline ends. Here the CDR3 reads CASSNQETQYF. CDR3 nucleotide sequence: TGTGCCAGCAGTAACCAAGAGACCCAGTACTTC.

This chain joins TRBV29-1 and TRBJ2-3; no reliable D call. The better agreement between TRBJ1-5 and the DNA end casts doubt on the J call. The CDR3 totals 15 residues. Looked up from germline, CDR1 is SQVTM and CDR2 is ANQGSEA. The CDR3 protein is CSVGETSGNSDTQHF. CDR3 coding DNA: TGCAGCGTTGGGGAGACTAGCGGGAATTCAGATACGCAGCATTTT.

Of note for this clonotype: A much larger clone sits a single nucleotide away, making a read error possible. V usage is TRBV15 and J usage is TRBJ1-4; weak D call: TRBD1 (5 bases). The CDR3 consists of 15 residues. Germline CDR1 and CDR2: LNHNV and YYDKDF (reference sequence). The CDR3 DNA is TGTGCCACCAGCAGTATAGGGGTTTTCGGTGAAAAACTGCTTTTT. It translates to CATSSIGVFGEKLLF. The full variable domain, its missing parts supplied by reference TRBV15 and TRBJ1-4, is DAMVIQNPRYQVTQFGKPVTLSCSQTLNHNVMYWYQQKSSQAPKLLFHYYDKDFNNEADTPDNFQSRRPNTSFCFLDIRSPGLGDTAMYLCATSSIGVFGEKLLFGSGTQLSVL.

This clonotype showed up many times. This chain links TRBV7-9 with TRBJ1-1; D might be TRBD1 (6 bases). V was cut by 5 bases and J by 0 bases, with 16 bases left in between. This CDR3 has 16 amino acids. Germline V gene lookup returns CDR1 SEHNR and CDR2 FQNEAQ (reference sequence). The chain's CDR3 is CASSEDPGQLNTEAFF. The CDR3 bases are TGTGCCAGCAGCGAGGATCCGGGACAATTGAACACTGAAGCTTTCTTT.